This T cell receptor beta chain was identified during a study of regulatory T cells in long-lasting Graves disease (dated by TCRdb to the early 2020s). As for the study more broadly: Patients with newly diagnosed Graves' disease had been on antithyroid drugs for under 3 months. Peripheral blood TCR sequencing and RNA sequencing compared persistent Graves' disease patients with newly diagnosed Graves' disease patients. The study was conducted in China and was registered as a clinical trial. A total of roughly 35 samples underwent TCR sequencing: around 13 from persistent and roughly 20 from newly diagnosed Graves' disease patients. Points the paper makes about the study in general: Compared with newly diagnosed patients, patients with persistent Graves' disease had lower TCR Shannon entropy and fewer highly expanded clones, which suggests clonal expansion. Persistent disease showed preferential use of TRBV28, TRBJ1-2 and TRBJ2-5, whereas newly diagnosed disease favored TRBV20-1 and TRBJ2-1. The small sample size was acknowledged by the authors as a limitation that may reduce accuracy. Only peripheral blood was studied, because thyroid tissue, the primary lesion, was inaccessible. Patients with persistent disease shared more public clonotypes (around 2,700) than newly diagnosed patients did (more than 900). Sequencing and analysis were restricted to the TCR beta chain.

Libraries were prepared through multiplex PCR. For sequencing, an Illumina HiSeq 4000 was employed. iRepertoire HTBI primers and Arm-PCR amplification of CDR3 regions were used to construct TCR beta libraries. Before sequencing, the PCR products went through gel purification. In the paper's pipeline: Gene usage analysis of CDR3 amino acid clonotypes relied on the roughly 58 TRBV and around 13 TRBJ segments identified across samples. COPE and FqMerger were used to merge the filtered high-quality paired reads into contigs. BLAST was used to align contigs to IMGT TRBV, TRBD and TRBJ reference genes, and CDR3 was defined according to IMGT. Highly expanded clones were defined as clonotypes with a frequency above 0.1%. Shannon entropy served as the measure of repertoire diversity, while the Gini coefficient captured V-J evenness. Public clonotypes were defined as clonotypes shared by more than one individual. TCRdb reworked the public reads: Q25 trimming with fastp, MiXCR clone assembly, productive beta chains retained. Each record represents a unique CDR3 protein, reported with the most common genes and DNA among its rows. It is TCRdb's table, rather than the study itself, that gives the V and J calls and clone size. Within this sample are hundreds of thousands of distinct CDR3 sequences, with around 15% of them counted one time only. 22% of the sample lies in the top ten.

This clonotype was found many times. This clone's antigen is unknown. No base quality values were provided; no much bigger clone lies one nucleotide off. Read against the paper, the sample's time point label means: newly diagnosed GD, antithyroid drugs for less than 3 months. For both TCR sequencing and RNA sequencing, RNA was extracted from PBMCs using TRIzol. Graves' disease was diagnosed according to American Thyroid Association guidelines. The patients came from an endocrinology department in Xi'an, China. From each patient, about 8.9 milliliters of peripheral blood was collected into an EDTA anticoagulant tube. Ficoll Paque Plus density gradient separation was used to isolate PBMCs, and no further T cell sorting was performed. An Agilent 2100 Bioanalyzer and agarose gel were used to check RNA quality, while a NanoDrop 2000 measured RNA concentration. There are 18 amino acids in the CDR3, from cysteine to phenylalanine inclusive. The CDR3 DNA has 54 bases and is translated from base 1. After removal of 6 bases from V and 3 bases from J, the junction retains 20 bases not matched to a gene.

The sample was peripheral blood mononuclear cells (PBMCs), taken at new diagnosis, from a patient treated with antithyroid drugs. The chain uses TRBV12-3 or TRBV12-4 and TRBJ2-7; 7 nucleotides in the junction match TRBD1. The receptor was derived from a female donor with Graves disease. In nucleotides, the sequence is TGTGCCAGCAGCGGCAGTACCCTACCGACAGGGCCAATCTACGAGCAGTACTTC. Protein translation: CASSGSTLPTGPIYEQYF.